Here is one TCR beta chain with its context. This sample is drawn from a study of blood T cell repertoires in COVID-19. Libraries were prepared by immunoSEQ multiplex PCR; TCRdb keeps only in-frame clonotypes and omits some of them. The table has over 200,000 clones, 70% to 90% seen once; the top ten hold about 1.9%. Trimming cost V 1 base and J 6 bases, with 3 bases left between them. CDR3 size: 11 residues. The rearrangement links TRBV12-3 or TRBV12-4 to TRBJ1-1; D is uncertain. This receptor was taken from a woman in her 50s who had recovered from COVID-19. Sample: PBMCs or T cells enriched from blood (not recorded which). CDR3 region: CASSLGAEAFF. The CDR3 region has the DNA TGTGCCAGCAGTTTAGGCGCTGAAGCTTTCTTT.